This T cell receptor beta chain was retrieved from a study of OX40 agonist ivuxolimab in advanced cancers. Study overall: Three patients, one with hepatocellular carcinoma and two with cutaneous melanoma, responded partially.

With 0 bases clipped from V and 6 bases from J, the junction kept 7 bases outside the gene matches. The CDR3 loop spans 17 amino acids. Germline lookup yields CDR1 LGHNA and CDR2 YNFKEQ. Method: immunoSEQ multiplex PCR; TCRdb's copy keeps in-frame clones and lacks some. The sample lists around 78,000 clones; 80% to 90% were seen once. It was autoimmune disease history or systemic immunosuppression that excluded patients. The specimen was CD4+ or CD8+ T cells sorted from blood, collected in a trial of the OX40 agonist ivuxolimab. The J gene is TRBJ2-3, the V gene TRBV4-2, with TRBD2 matching over 12 bases. The receptor comes from an adult with an advanced solid tumor such as melanoma, head and neck, liver or kidney cancer. As DNA, the CDR3 is TGTGCCAGCAGCCAAGATGCTCCTAGCGGGAGGGTGGATACGCAGTATTTT. Its translation: CASSQDAPSGRVDTQYF.